This entry concerns a single TCR beta chain. A junction end diverges from the germline sequence, so it may reflect a read error. The data were obtained in a study of T-cell reconstitution after alpha-beta-depleted transplantation in children. The authors prepared the TCRbeta library with unique molecular identifiers. TCRdb analysed the PCR reads with MiXCR anew, one entry per CDR3 protein. The table records 200,000 to 300,000 distinct CDR3 sequences, around 12% of them present only once. The CDR3 runs 12 residues. The source material was PBMCs from the stem cell graft donor, sampled from the stem cell graft. The genes are TRBV12-3 or TRBV12-4 and TRBJ2-7; the D is unclear. The clonotype comes from a human donor who donated a stem cell graft to a child with acute lymphoblastic leukemia. CDR3 sequence: CASSLHSYEQHF. The CDR3 nucleotides read TGTGCCAGCAGTTTGCACTCCTACGAGCAGCACTTC.